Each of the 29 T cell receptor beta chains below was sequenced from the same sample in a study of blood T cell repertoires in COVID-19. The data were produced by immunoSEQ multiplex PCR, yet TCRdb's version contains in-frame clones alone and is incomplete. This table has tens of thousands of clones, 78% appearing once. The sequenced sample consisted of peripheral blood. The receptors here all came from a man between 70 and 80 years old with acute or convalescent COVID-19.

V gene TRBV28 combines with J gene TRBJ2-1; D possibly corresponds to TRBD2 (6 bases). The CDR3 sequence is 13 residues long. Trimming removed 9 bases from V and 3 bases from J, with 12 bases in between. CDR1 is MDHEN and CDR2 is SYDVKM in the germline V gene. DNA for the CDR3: TGTGCCAGAGCTAGCGAAGTCTACAATGAGCAGTTCTTC. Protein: CARASEVYNEQFF.

CDR3: CASSFAGSNQPQHF. CDR3 in DNA: TGTGCCAGCAGTTTTGCAGGATCCAATCAGCCCCAGCATTTT. The chain recombines TRBV28 with TRBJ1-5; no definite D call. The CDR3 spans 14 residues. Germline CDR1 reads MDHEN; CDR2 reads SYDVKM. V lost 3 bases, J lost 3 bases, and 9 bases lay in between. The whole variable domain, remainder taken from reference TRBV28 and TRBJ1-5, is DVKVTQSSRYLVKRTGEKVFLECVQDMDHENMFWYRQDPGLGLRLIYFSYDVKMKEKGDIPEGYSVSREKKERFSLILESASTNQTSMYLCASSFAGSNQPQHFGDGTRLSIL.

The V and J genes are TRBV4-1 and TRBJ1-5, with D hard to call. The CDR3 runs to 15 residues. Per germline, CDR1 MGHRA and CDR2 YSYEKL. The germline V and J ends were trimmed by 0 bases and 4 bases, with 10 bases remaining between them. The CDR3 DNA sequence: TGCGCCAGCAGCCAAGAGGAGACGAGGAATCAGCCCCAGCATTTT. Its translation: CASSQEETRNQPQHF.

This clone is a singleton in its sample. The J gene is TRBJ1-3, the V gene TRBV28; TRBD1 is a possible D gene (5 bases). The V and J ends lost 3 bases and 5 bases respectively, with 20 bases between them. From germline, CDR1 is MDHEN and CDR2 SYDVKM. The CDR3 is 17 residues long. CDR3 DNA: TGTGCCAGCAGTTTTAGAGATTCAGGGAATATTCGAAACACCATATATTTT. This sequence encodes CASSFRDSGNIRNTIYF.

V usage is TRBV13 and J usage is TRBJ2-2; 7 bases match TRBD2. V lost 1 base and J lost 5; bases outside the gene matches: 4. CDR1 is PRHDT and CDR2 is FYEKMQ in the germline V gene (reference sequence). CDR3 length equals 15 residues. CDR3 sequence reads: CASSLAGGRTGELFF. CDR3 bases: TGTGCCAGCAGCTTAGCGGGAGGACGGACCGGGGAGCTGTTTTTT.

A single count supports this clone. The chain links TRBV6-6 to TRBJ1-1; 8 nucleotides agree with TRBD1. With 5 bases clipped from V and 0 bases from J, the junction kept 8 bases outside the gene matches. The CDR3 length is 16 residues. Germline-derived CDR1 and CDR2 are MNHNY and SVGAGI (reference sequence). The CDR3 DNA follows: TGTGCCAGCAGTCGACAGGGGAAAAGCATGAACACTGAAGCTTTCTTT. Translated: CASSRQGKSMNTEAFF.

This CDR3 is CASSQARVSDQPQHF. CDR3 DNA sequence: TGCGCCAGCAGCCAAGCCAGGGTGTCTGATCAGCCCCAGCATTTT. The chain uses TRBV4-1 and TRBJ1-5; TRBD1 is a possible D gene (5 bases). The CDR3 is made up of 15 amino acids. Germline CDR1 and CDR2: MGHRA and YSYEKL. V was shortened by 1 base and J by 5 bases, with 12 bases between the two germline ends.

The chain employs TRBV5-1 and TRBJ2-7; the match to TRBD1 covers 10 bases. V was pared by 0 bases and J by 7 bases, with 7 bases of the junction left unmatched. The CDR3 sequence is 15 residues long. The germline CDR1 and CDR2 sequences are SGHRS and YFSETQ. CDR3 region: CASSLAGTGVGEQYF. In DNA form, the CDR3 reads TGCGCCAGCAGCTTGGCCGGGACAGGGGTTGGAGAGCAGTACTTC.

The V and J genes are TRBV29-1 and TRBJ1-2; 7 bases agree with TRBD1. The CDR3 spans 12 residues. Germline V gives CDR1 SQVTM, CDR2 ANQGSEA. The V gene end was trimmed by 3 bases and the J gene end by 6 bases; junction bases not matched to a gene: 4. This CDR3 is CSVDAGGNGYTF. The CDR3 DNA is TGCAGCGTTGATGCAGGGGGTAATGGCTACACCTTC.

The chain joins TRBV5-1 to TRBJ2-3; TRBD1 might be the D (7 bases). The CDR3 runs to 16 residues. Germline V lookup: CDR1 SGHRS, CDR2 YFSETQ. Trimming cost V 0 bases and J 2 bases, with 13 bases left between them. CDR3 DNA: TGCGCCAGCAGCTTGGCATCAGGGGGACTCACAGATACGCAGTATTTT. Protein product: CASSLASGGLTDTQYF.

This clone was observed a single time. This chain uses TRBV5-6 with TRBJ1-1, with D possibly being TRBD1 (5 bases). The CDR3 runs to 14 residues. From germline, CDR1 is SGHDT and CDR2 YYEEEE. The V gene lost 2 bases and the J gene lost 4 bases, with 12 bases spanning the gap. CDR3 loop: CASSFTGVFTEAFF. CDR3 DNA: TGTGCCAGCAGCTTTACAGGAGTTTTCACTGAAGCTTTCTTT.

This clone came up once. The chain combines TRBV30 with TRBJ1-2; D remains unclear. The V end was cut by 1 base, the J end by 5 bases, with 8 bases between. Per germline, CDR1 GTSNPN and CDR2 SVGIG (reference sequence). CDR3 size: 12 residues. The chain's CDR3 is CAWSAQLYGYTF. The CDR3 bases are TGTGCCTGGAGTGCACAGTTATATGGCTACACCTTC.

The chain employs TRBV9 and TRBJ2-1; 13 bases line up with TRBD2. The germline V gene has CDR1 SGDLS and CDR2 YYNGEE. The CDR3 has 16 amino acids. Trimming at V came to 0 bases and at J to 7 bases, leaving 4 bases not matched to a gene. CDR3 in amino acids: CASSVELAGGMNEQFF. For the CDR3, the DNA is TGTGCCAGCAGCGTAGAACTAGCGGGAGGGATGAATGAGCAGTTCTTC.

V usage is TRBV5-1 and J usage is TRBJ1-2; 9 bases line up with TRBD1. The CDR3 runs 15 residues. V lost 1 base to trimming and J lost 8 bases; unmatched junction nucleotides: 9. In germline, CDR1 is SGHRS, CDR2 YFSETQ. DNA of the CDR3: TGCGCCAGCAGCTTGCGGGGACAAGGGACAGGGGGCTACACCTTC. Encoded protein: CASSLRGQGTGGYTF. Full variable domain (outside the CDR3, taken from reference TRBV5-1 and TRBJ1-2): KAGVTQTPRYLIKTRGQQVTLSCSPISGHRSVSWYQQTPGQGLQFLFEYFSETQRNKGNFPGRFSGRQFSNSRSEMNVSTLELGDSALYLCASSLRGQGTGGYTFGSGTRLTVV.

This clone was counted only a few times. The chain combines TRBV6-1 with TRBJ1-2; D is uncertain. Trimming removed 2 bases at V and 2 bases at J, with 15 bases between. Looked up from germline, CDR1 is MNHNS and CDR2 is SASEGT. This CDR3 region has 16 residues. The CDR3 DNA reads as TGTGCCAGCAGTGAAAACCTTAGACTTAGGAACTATGGCTACACCTTC. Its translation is CASSENLRLRNYGYTF.

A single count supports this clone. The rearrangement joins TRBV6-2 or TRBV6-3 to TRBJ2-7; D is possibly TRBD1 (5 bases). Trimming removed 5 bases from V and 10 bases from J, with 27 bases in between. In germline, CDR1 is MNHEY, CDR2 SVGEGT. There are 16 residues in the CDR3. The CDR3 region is CASSDLLRGHLNDQYF. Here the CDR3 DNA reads TGTGCCAGCAGTGACCTTTTACGAGGACATCTTAATGATCAGTACTTC.

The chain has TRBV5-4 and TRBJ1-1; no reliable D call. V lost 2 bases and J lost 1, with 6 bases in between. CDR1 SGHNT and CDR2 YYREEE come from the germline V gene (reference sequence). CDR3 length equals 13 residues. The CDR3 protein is CASSLSTNTEAFF. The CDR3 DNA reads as TGTGCCAGCAGCTTAAGCACGAACACTGAAGCTTTCTTT. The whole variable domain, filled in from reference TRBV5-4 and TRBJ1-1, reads ETGVTQSPTHLIKTRGQQVTLRCSSQSGHNTVSWYQQALGQGPQFIFQYYREEENGRGNFPPRFSGLQFPNYSSELNVNALELDDSALYLCASSLSTNTEAFFGQGTRLTVV.

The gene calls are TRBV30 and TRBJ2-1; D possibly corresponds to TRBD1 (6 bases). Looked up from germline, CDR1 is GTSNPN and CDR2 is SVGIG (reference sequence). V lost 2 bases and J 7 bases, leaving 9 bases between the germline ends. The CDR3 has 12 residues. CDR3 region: CAWSRTGNEQFF. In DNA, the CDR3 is TGTGCCTGGAGTAGAACAGGGAATGAGCAGTTCTTC.

CDR3 coding DNA: TGTGCCAGCAGCTTAGGGGGGACAGGCCCTACAAACTATGGCTACACCTTC. Protein sequence: CASSLGGTGPTNYGYTF. J is TRBJ1-2 and V is TRBV7-2; TRBD1 matches at 8 bases. This CDR3 contains 17 residues. With 1 base clipped from V and 2 bases from J, the junction kept 9 bases outside the gene matches. CDR1 and CDR2 (germline): SGHTA, FQGNSA.

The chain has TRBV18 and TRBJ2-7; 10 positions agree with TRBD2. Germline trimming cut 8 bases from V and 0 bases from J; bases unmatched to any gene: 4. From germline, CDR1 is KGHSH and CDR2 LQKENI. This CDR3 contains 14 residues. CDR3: CASTERGGSYEQYF. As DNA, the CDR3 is TGTGCCAGCACCGAGCGGGGGGGCTCCTACGAGCAGTACTTC.

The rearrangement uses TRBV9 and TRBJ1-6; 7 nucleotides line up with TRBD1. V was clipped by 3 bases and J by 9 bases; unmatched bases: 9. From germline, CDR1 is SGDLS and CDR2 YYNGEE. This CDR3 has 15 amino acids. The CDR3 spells CASSARGDSGSPLHF. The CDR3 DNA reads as TGTGCCAGCAGCGCTAGGGGGGACAGTGGTTCACCCCTCCACTTT. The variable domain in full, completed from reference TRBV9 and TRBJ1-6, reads DSGVTQTPKHLITATGQRVTLRCSPRSGDLSVYWYQQSLDQGLQFLIQYYNGEERAKGNILERFSAQQFPDLHSELNLSSLELGDSALYFCASSARGDSGSPLHFGNGTRLTVT.

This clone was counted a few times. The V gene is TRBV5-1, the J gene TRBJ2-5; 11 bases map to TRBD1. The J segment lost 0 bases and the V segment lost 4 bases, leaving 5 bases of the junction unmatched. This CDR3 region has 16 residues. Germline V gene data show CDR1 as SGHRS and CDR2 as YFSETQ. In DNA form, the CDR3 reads TGCGCCAGCAGCCGCGGGGACAGGGGGAACCAAGAGACCCAGTACTTC. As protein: CASSRGDRGNQETQYF.

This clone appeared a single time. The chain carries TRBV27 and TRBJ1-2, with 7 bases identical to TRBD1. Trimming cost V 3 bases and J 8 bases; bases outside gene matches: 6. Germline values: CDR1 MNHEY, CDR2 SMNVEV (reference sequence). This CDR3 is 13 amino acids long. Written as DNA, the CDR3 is TGTGCCAGCAGTTTCCGACAGGGCATAGGCTACACCTTC. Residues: CASSFRQGIGYTF.

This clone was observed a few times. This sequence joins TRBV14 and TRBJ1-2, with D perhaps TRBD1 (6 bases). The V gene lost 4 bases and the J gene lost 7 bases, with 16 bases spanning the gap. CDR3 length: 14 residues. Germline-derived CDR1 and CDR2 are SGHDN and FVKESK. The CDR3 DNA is TGTGCCAGCAGCCCCCTTGGGGGGGCTCCTGGCTACACCTTC. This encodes CASSPLGGAPGYTF.

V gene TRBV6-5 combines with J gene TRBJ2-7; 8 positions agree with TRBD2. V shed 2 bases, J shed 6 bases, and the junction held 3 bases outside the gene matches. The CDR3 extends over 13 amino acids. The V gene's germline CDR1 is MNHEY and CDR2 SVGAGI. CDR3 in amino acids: CASSYGAGGEQYF. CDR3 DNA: TGTGCCAGCAGTTACGGGGCGGGGGGCGAGCAGTACTTC.

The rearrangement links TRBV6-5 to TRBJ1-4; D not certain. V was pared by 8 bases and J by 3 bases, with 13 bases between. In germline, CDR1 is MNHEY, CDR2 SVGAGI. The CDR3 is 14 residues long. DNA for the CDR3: TGTGCCAGCGGGAGCAGTGGAGCTAATGAAAAACTGTTTTTT. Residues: CASGSSGANEKLFF.

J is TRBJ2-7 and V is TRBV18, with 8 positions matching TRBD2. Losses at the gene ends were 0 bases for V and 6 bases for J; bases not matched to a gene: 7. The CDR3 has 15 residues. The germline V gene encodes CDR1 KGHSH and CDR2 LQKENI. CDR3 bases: TGTGCCAGCTCACCACCGACGGGGGGGCTCGGCGAGCAGTACTTC. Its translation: CASSPPTGGLGEQYF.

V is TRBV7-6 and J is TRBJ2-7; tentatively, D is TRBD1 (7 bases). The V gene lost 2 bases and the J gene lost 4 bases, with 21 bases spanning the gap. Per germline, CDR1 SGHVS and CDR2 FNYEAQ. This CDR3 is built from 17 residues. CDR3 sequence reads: CASSLFQGGAVGYEQYF. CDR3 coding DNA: TGTGCCAGCAGCTTATTCCAGGGGGGAGCAGTCGGTTACGAGCAGTACTTC.

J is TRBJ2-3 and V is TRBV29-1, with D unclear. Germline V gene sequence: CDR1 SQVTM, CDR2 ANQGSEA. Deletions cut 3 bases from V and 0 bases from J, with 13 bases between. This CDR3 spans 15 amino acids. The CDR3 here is CSVERDWVSTDTQYF. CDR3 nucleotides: TGCAGCGTTGAGCGCGACTGGGTGAGCACAGATACGCAGTATTTT.